This T cell receptor beta chain was recovered during a study of blood T cell repertoires in COVID-19 (TCRdb year 2020). With respect to the entire study: Samples from collaborators originated in the United States, Italy and Spain and spanned both the acute and convalescent phases of COVID-19. The prospective study material was composed of cDNA or gDNA derived from T cells, B-cell-depleted T cells, or PBMCs. Deeply sampled blood TCRbeta repertoires from subjects exposed to, actively infected with, or recovered from COVID-19 were included in the dataset. The repertoires were made available in a free public database intended to serve as a resource for research on the immune response to SARS-CoV-2. Samples came from the ongoing ImmuneRACE study (first 160 participants) plus 1,254 subjects from 6 global collaborators. Nearly every sample came with metadata listing a de-identified subject ID, COVID-19 status, age in years and sex. Where available, HLA class I and class II types were obtained from metadata supplied by the sample provider rather than from assay-based typing. General conclusions and limits of the study: How much clinical and demographic metadata was included differed by source and by participant, and the metadata was provided uncurated.

Whole blood was collected in K2EDTA tubes by collaborating institutions according to the institutions' own protocols. For TCRbeta analysis, collaborator samples were shipped as frozen whole blood, as isolated PBMCs, or as DNA extracted from either sample type. The immunoSEQ Assay, a bias-controlled multiplex PCR, was used to amplify TCRbeta CDR3 regions from genomic DNA. The authors' pipeline ran thus. The number of nucleated cells in each sample was estimated by amplification of reference gene primers within the assay. To quantify the absolute abundance of each unique TCRbeta CDR3 rearrangement, sequence reads were collapsed and filtered. Productive Simpson clonality was computed per sample as the square root of Simpson's diversity index over productive rearrangements. In TCRdb, the immuneACCESS table is reduced to in-frame sequences with V and J assigned. These tables do not hold every clone; where another copy was compared, an unresolved V gene accounts for under half, and the others remain unexplained. The DNA was the basis for D and trimming; V, J and clone size are from that table. The table for this sample lists approximately 140,000 clones; approximately 82% of them were counted only once. Around 15% of the sample goes to the ten largest clones.

About this clone: It lacks a known antigen. Base qualities are not at hand, and no much larger clone is one base apart.

At the junction V is shortened by 4 bases and J by 1 base, with 10 bases in between. According to the germline V gene (reference sequence), CDR1 reads SEHNR and CDR2 reads FQNEAQ. Spanning cysteine to phenylalanine, the CDR3 consists of 14 amino acids. Of the read, only the CDR3 DNA is kept; its 42 bases are in frame from base 1. This clonotype was obtained from a human donor with acute or convalescent COVID-19. The donor label of this sample is uncertain. The chain is encoded by TRBV7-9 joined to TRBJ2-5; the D gene is not confidently resolved. Sequencing input: peripheral blood. The base sequence is TGTGCCAGCAGCTCGCTCTCCGGCCAAGAGACCCAGTACTTC. This codes for CASSSLSGQETQYF.